The rows below give T cell receptor beta chains drawn from one sample of a study of T-cell memory formation after mild COVID-19. A single record per CDR3 protein comes from TCRdb applying MiXCR to the 5' RACE reads. The data show 700 to 900 distinct CDR3 sequences, with approximately 43% seen just once and 10% held by the top ten. The sequenced sample consisted of PBMCs or a T cell subset sorted from them (not recorded which). Receptors originate from an adult who had mild COVID-19 (a few samples of this study predate the infection). Cell type and time point are not known. Each CDR3 is given with its conserved first and last residue. A D gene is named only where the DNA matches it firmly. Clone size is shown for a subset of rows, as once, few, many or a class of expanded clone.

clone size	D gene	V gene	J gene	CDR3 DNA	CDR3 protein
large	-	TRBV12-3/TRBV12-4	TRBJ1-1	TGTGCCAGCAGTTTAACGGGACCCAACACTGAAGCTTTCTTT	CASSLTGPNTEAFF
large	-	TRBV18	TRBJ2-1	TGTGCCAGCTCACCATCGGAGGGGGACTGGCAGTTCTTC	CASSPSEGDWQFF
large	TRBD1	TRBV9	TRBJ2-7	TGTGCCAGCAGCGCCGTGGACAGGGGGGTTGAGCAGTACTTC	CASSAVDRGVEQYF
medium-sized	TRBD1	TRBV6-2/TRBV6-3	TRBJ1-5	TGTGCCAGCAGGGGGACAGGGTCGCGCAATCAGCCCCAGCATTTT	CASRGTGSRNQPQHF
large	-	TRBV20-1	TRBJ2-7	TGCAGTGCTCGCCGCGGCAGTATAAGCTACGAGCAGTACTTC	CSARRGSISYEQYF
medium-sized	-	TRBV5-6	TRBJ1-2	TGTGCCAGCAGCCAACCCCACCGGACAGCGAACTATGGCTACACCTTC	CASSQPHRTANYGYTF
once	-	TRBV28	TRBJ1-1	TGTGCCAGCAGTTTATACCAAGTTGTGGGAGAAGCTTTCTTT	CASSLYQVVGEAFF
-	TRBD1	TRBV4-1	TRBJ1-1	TGCGCCAGCAGCCCAAGCAGGGGGCGAGAAACTGAAGCTTTCTTT	CASSPSRGRETEAFF
large	TRBD1	TRBV6-2/TRBV6-3	TRBJ2-1	TGTGCCAGCATCCCCGGGACAGGGGAAAATTACAATGAGCAGTTCTTC	CASIPGTGENYNEQFF
-	-	TRBV9	TRBJ2-7	TGTGCCAGCAGCGGCCGGGACGGACCCTACGAGCAGTACTTC	CASSGRDGPYEQYF
medium-sized	-	TRBV5-4	TRBJ2-3	TGTGCCAGCAGCTTGGACGGGAGCTGGCTTTCTACTAGCACAGATACGCAGTATTTT	CASSLDGSWLSTSTDTQYF
large	TRBD1	TRBV3-1	TRBJ1-1	TGTGCCAGCCGGGACAGCCGGATGAACACTGAAGCTTTCTTT	CASRDSRMNTEAFF
large	TRBD1	TRBV4-1	TRBJ2-6	TGCGCCAGCAGTTTTAATCTCCCTCTGGGACAGGGATCCTCTGGGGCCAACGTCCTGACTTTC	CASSFNLPLGQGSSGANVLTF
once	TRBD2	TRBV29-1	TRBJ2-3	TGCAGCGCGATTGGACTAGCGGGAACTAGCACAGATACGCAGTATTTT	CSAIGLAGTSTDTQYF
once	TRBD1	TRBV5-6	TRBJ1-4	TGTGCCAGCAGCCGACAGGGGTATCGGGAAAAACTGTTTTTT	CASSRQGYREKLFF
large	TRBD1	TRBV5-1	TRBJ2-7	TGCGCCAGCAGCACCCTGGGACAGGGGACGGGCTCCTACGAGCAGTACTTC	CASSTLGQGTGSYEQYF
large	-	TRBV10-2	TRBJ2-1	TGCGCCAGCAGTGACGAGTACAATGAGCAGTTCTTC	CASSDEYNEQFF
medium-sized	-	TRBV18	TRBJ2-7	TGTGCCAGCTCACCACAGGGGGTAAACTACGAGCAGTACTTC	CASSPQGVNYEQYF
medium-sized	-	TRBV9	TRBJ1-1	TGTGCCAGCAGCCCGGTGGTTGGCTCGGGCACTGAAGCTTTCTTT	CASSPVVGSGTEAFF
large	-	TRBV12-3/TRBV12-4	TRBJ1-3	TGTGCCAGCAGTTTAGCCGCCGCAGGGTCTGGAAACACCATATATTTT	CASSLAAAGSGNTIYF
medium-sized	-	TRBV6-2/TRBV6-3	TRBJ1-5	TGTGCCAGCAGTTACTCCAACAGCAATCAGCCCCAGCATTTT	CASSYSNSNQPQHF
-	TRBD2	TRBV27	TRBJ2-1	TGTGCCAGCATCCGGACTAGCGGGTTATACAATGAGCAGTTCTTC	CASIRTSGLYNEQFF
-	TRBD1	TRBV12-3/TRBV12-4	TRBJ1-5	TGTGCCAGCAGTCGGGACAGGGGGATGAATCAGCCCCAGCATTTT	CASSRDRGMNQPQHF